Included here is one T cell receptor beta chain sequence, with context. Its antigen is currently unknown. The CDR3 is 15 residues long. Germline V CDR1 and CDR2: DFQATT, SNEGSKA (reference sequence). Trimming cost V 4 bases and J 4 bases; bases outside gene matches: 7. This record comes from a study of CD8 T cells in ankylosing spondylitis. General study points: For ankylosing spondylitis blood, a TCR beta motif of 7 or 8 highly homologous variants appeared characteristic. Prior literature has documented some motif variants in synovial fluid and blood from reactive arthritis. Disease-linked clones were reportedly significantly enriched in matched ankylosing spondylitis synovial fluid.

5'-RACE, quantitative and with molecular barcodes, yielded the TCR beta libraries. TCRdb fed the 5' RACE reads into MiXCR, producing one record per CDR3 protein. Seen here are 700,000 to 850,000 distinct CDR3 sequences, 12% observed once, and the top ten hold 0.51%. This sequence joins TRBV20-1 and TRBJ1-2; 12 bases are a match to TRBD1. This sequence originates from a male donor with ankylosing spondylitis. The sequencing sample was made of blood, either unsorted or a sorted T cell fraction (not recorded which). The CDR3 is CSANHGTGGPYGYTF. The CDR3, as DNA: TGCAGTGCTAACCACGGGACAGGGGGCCCCTATGGCTACACCTTC.